The 14 T cell receptor beta chains reported below all come from one sample, sequenced in a study of blood T cell repertoires in COVID-19. Generated by immunoSEQ multiplex PCR, the TCRdb table keeps only in-frame clones and is missing some. The sample consists of roughly 700,000 clones, just under 90% of them appearing once. The specimen was peripheral blood. Source of these receptors: a woman aged 18 to 35 with acute or convalescent COVID-19.

The chain has TRBV5-1 and TRBJ1-5; TRBD1 matches 8 bases. The germline V gene has CDR1 SGHRS and CDR2 YFSETQ. The CDR3 loop spans 23 amino acids. J was trimmed by 4 bases and V by 2 bases; bases with no gene match: 29. The CDR3 loop is CASSFILGASFGTGKVGNQPQHF. The CDR3 nucleotides read TGCGCCAGCAGCTTCATTTTAGGGGCGTCGTTTGGGACAGGCAAAGTAGGGAATCAGCCCCAGCATTTT.

The gene calls are TRBV19 and TRBJ1-3; 8 bases match TRBD1. Trimming cost V 7 bases and J 2 bases; bases outside gene matches: 28. Per the germline V gene, CDR1 is LNHDA and CDR2 is SQIVND (reference sequence). The CDR3 covers 22 residues. The CDR3 DNA is TGTGCCAGTAAGTTTAACGACCATAGGACAGGGAAAAGGGCGTCGGCTGGAAACACCATATATTTT. This translates into CASKFNDHRTGKRASAGNTIYF.

The chain employs TRBV3-1 (or the pseudogene TRBV3-2) and TRBJ1-4; 7 positions match TRBD1. Per the germline V gene, CDR1 is LGHDT and CDR2 is YNNKEL (reference sequence). V gave up 1 base and J gave up 2 bases; unmatched junction bases: 4. This CDR3 has 16 residues. CDR3 bases: TGTGCCAGCAGCCAAGCGCAGGGGGTCACTAATGAAAAACTGTTTTTT. Amino acids: CASSQAQGVTNEKLFF.

V is TRBV5-4 and J is TRBJ1-2; D might be TRBD1 (6 bases). The CDR3 extends over 17 amino acids. V gave up 1 base and J gave up 4 bases, with 20 bases separating them. CDR1 and CDR2 (germline): SGHNT, YYREEE (reference sequence). CDR3 nucleotides: TGTGCCAGCAGCTTGTTTACTATCGGTCAGGGGATCTATGGCTACACCTTC. This translates into CASSLFTIGQGIYGYTF.

The rearrangement links TRBV5-8 to TRBJ1-2; D may be TRBD1 (6 bases). This CDR3 is 16 amino acids long. Germline V gene sequence: CDR1 SGHTS, CDR2 YDEGEE. V lost 0 bases and J 3 bases, leaving 15 bases between the germline ends. The CDR3 region has the DNA TGTGCCAGCAGCTTGGTGGCAGGGGCAGGGTACTATGGCTACACCTTC. Encoded protein: CASSLVAGAGYYGYTF.

This clone was seen once. This chain joins TRBV6-1 and TRBJ1-1; D may be TRBD1 (6 bases). Trimming removed 2 bases from V and 4 bases from J, with 17 bases in between. Germline V CDR1 and CDR2: MNHNS, SASEGT. This CDR3 has 16 residues. CDR3 nucleotides: TGTGCCAGCAGTGAAACCTGGACAGTCCGGGGCACTGAAGCTTTCTTT. Protein sequence: CASSETWTVRGTEAFF.

This clone was seen once. This chain links TRBV11-2 with TRBJ1-2; D gene ambiguous. Trimming took 3 bases from V and 6 from J, leaving 11 bases between them. CDR1 SGHAT and CDR2 FQNNGV come from the germline V gene. CDR3 length: 13 residues. CDR3 sequence: CASSFNQEDGYTF. In DNA, the CDR3 is TGTGCCAGCAGCTTTAATCAGGAGGATGGCTACACCTTC. The whole variable domain, remainder taken from reference TRBV11-2 and TRBJ1-2, is EAGVAQSPRYKIIEKRQSVAFWCNPISGHATLYWYQQILGQGPKLLIQFQNNGVVDDSQLPKDRFSAERLKGVDSTLKIQPAKLEDSAVYLCASSFNQEDGYTFGSGTRLTVV.

The CDR3 DNA reads TGTGCCAGCAGGACAGGGGGTACTGGCTACACCTTC. Amino acids: CASRTGGTGYTF. This chain connects TRBV27 to TRBJ1-2, with TRBD1 matching over 9 bases. Trimming at V came to 6 bases and at J to 7 bases, leaving 3 bases not matched to a gene. This CDR3 has 12 amino acids. CDR1 is MNHEY and CDR2 is SMNVEV in the germline V gene (reference sequence).

This chain connects TRBV7-9 to TRBJ1-2; no definite D call. This CDR3 has 14 amino acids. The V gene lost 2 bases and the J gene lost 3 bases, with 10 bases spanning the gap. Germline CDR1 is SEHNR and CDR2 is FQNEAQ (reference sequence). In DNA, the CDR3 is TGTGCCAGCAGCTTAATGGGTAGCGACTATGGCTACACCTTC. This encodes CASSLMGSDYGYTF.

V gene TRBV27 combines with J gene TRBJ2-1, with 9 bases identical to TRBD1. The CDR3 contains 15 residues. The germline V gene has CDR1 MNHEY and CDR2 SMNVEV (reference sequence). Trimming removed 8 bases from V and 4 bases from J; junction bases left unmatched: 9. This CDR3 is CASQQPGQGYNEQFF. Written as DNA, the CDR3 is TGTGCCAGCCAACAACCGGGACAGGGATACAATGAGCAGTTCTTC.

This clone was recorded only once. V and J are TRBV7-2 and TRBJ1-2, with D tentatively TRBD1 (6 bases). The V and J ends lost 3 bases and 2 bases respectively, with 19 bases between them. CDR1 is SGHTA and CDR2 is FQGNSA in the germline V gene. This CDR3 has 17 amino acids. In DNA, the CDR3 is TGTGCCAGCAGCTTCGGGGGGCAGGAAAGAGCAAACTATGGCTACACCTTC. Its translation: CASSFGGQERANYGYTF.

The rearrangement joins TRBV4-3 to TRBJ1-1; D unclear. The CDR3 loop spans 15 amino acids. V was pared by 4 bases and J by 0 bases, with 12 bases between. Germline loops: CDR1 LGHNA, CDR2 YSLEER. CDR3 amino acids: CASSPRRRMNTEAFF. CDR3 nucleotides: TGCGCCAGCAGCCCTAGACGACGGATGAACACTGAAGCTTTCTTT.

This chain connects TRBV12-5 to TRBJ1-1; D call uncertain. CDR1 and CDR2 (germline): LGHNT, FRNRAP. The CDR3 covers 13 residues. Trimming pared 0 bases from V and 4 bases from J, leaving 6 bases between. The CDR3, as DNA: TGTGCTAGTGGTTTGGTACGCGTCACTGAAGCTTTCTTT. This gives the protein CASGLVRVTEAFF.

The V gene is TRBV5-1, the J gene TRBJ2-3; D is uncertain. Germline assignment: CDR1 SGHRS and CDR2 YFSETQ. The CDR3 runs to 11 residues. Trimming cost V 4 bases and J 8 bases, with 8 bases left between them. The CDR3 coding sequence is TGCGCCAGCAGCGGAGACGGTACGCAGTATTTT. Translation gives CASSGDGTQYF.